This TCR beta chain comes out of a study of memory CD4+ T cells and cytomegalovirus serostatus. Looking at the study overall: Healthy Belgian adult donors included about nine CMV-positive and 20 to 30 CMV-negative people.

The sort gate was single viable CD3+CD4+CD8-CD45RO+ cells for memory CD4+ T cells. Germline-derived CDR1 and CDR2 are LGHNA and YSLEER. The CDR3 is 19 residues long. With V trimmed by 0 bases and J by 6 bases, 14 bases remained unmatched. Under the authors' procedure: Out-of-frame sequences were removed, leaving 2,000,000 or so distinct TCRbeta sequences. The repertoire was sequenced with immunoSEQ multiplex PCR; TCRdb's copy has only in-frame clones and lacks some. That table is the source of V, J and clone size, and D and trimming were worked out from the DNA. The sample shows roughly 56,000 clones, about four fifths of them seen only once.

The sample comprised memory CD4+ T cells from blood. The TCR sequence derives from an adult in good health and CMV-seronegative. This rearrangement joins TRBV4-3 to TRBJ1-6; 7 bases map to TRBD1. CDR3 in DNA: TGCGCCAGCAGCCAAGACCCCGCCCCGTTAGACAGGGCTAATTCACCCCTCCACTTT. Amino acids: CASSQDPAPLDRANSPLHF.